Listed below are T cell receptor beta chains from one sample, sequenced in a study of identical twins. TCRdb re-called the 5' RACE reads through MiXCR, storing one row per CDR3 protein. The data contain 1.5 million or so distinct CDR3 sequences, about 32% of them seen just once; the ten biggest clones take up 0.25% to 0.3%. The sample was cord blood. These receptor sequences come from a newborn girl in good health. Both conserved end residues are trimmed from each CDR3. The listing skips clone size in some rows; elsewhere it reads once, few, many or a size class.

V	size	CDR3
TRBV9	-	ASSVASSVLETQY
TRBV5-5	few	ASSFGTRKETQY
TRBV9	-	ASSPGTDSDTQY
TRBV5-1	-	ASSTAGAGTDTQY
TRBV7-9	-	ASSLSRLEPNNEQY
TRBV20-1	-	SASPGMPGYFYGYT
TRBV18	-	ASSPATSGPYEQY
TRBV3-1	few	ASSPGISNQPQH
TRBV27	-	ATRDTSSYNEQF
TRBV20-1	-	SAATTGQFIDEQY
TRBV4-1	-	ASNQLGADTQY
TRBV5-1	-	ASSLARFFEGLPSTDTQY
TRBV20-1	few	SASDRNPSGYT
TRBV20-1	once	NARDGTSAQETQY
TRBV24-1	-	ATSDLGRVRREQY
TRBV27	few	ASSLSGTSAYYEQY